These T cell receptor beta chains were read from a single sample in a study of cytomegalovirus exposure and HLA in healthy donors. The protocol was immunoSEQ multiplex PCR, while the TCRdb copy is restricted to in-frame clones and leaves out a portion. Among some 200,000 clones, approximately 65% were seen once, and the ten largest hold around 2.9%. The sample comprised PBMCs. Every receptor here comes from a middle-aged man in good health and CMV-seronegative. Each CDR3 is given with its conserved first and last residue. D genes are given only for firm matches. Size is omitted from some rows. Given values are once, few, many or a class for expanded clones.

TRBD2,-,TRBJ2-7,TRBV13,14,TGTGCCAGCAGCCAACTAGCGGACTCCTACGAGCAGTACTTC,CASSQLADSYEQYF
TRBD1,once,TRBJ2-1,TRBV2,15,TGTGCCAGCAGTGAGGACGGACAGGGTTACAATGAGCAGTTCTTC,CASSEDGQGYNEQFF
-,-,TRBJ2-7,TRBV7-2,14,TGTGCCAGCAGCCGCCAGCTCACAGCCTACGAGCAGTACTTC,CASSRQLTAYEQYF
-,-,TRBJ1-5,TRBV19,15,TGTGCCAGTCATATCCCCGGGAGAGACAATCAGCCCCAGCATTTT,CASHIPGRDNQPQHF
TRBD1,few,TRBJ2-7,TRBV10-2,14,TGCGCCAGCAGGAGTGGACAGGGATCCTACGAGCAGTACTTC,CASRSGQGSYEQYF
-,few,TRBJ1-2,TRBV6-6,15,TGTGCCAGCAGTTACATGAGGGTGGAGGACTATGGCTACACCTTC,CASSYMRVEDYGYTF
TRBD1,-,TRBJ1-1,TRBV29-1,14,TGCAGCGGAGGACAGGGTGTGGGGAACACTGAAGCTTTCTTT,CSGGQGVGNTEAFF
TRBD2,once,TRBJ2-1,TRBV7-2,16,TGTGCCAGCAGCAGTAGCGGGAGAGGCTCCTACAATGAGCAGTTCTTC,CASSSSGRGSYNEQFF
TRBD1,-,TRBJ1-2,TRBV7-9,16,TGTGCCAGCAGCTTAGCCCAGGGGGAAATCCACTATGGCTACACCTTC,CASSLAQGEIHYGYTF
TRBD1,-,TRBJ2-5,TRBV30,15,TGTGCCTGGATACACCCGGGACAGGGTAGTTTGACCCAGTACTTC,CAWIHPGQGSLTQYF
-,-,TRBJ1-3,TRBV5-6,17,TGTGCCAGCAGCTTGGAATCAGTGAGGTACTCTGGAAACACCATATATTTT,CASSLESVRYSGNTIYF
TRBD1,-,TRBJ2-5,TRBV5-4,15,TGTGCCAGCAGCCGTTGGGCAGGGGGCCAGGAGACCCAGTACTTC,CASSRWAGGQETQYF
TRBD2,-,TRBJ2-1,TRBV6-5,15,TGTGCCAGCAGTTGGACTAGCGGCACAAGCAATGAGCAGTTCTTC,CASSWTSGTSNEQFF
TRBD1,once,TRBJ1-1,TRBV2,15,TGTGCCAGCAGTGAAGACAGGGGTAGGGGCACTGAAGCTTTCTTT,CASSEDRGRGTEAFF
TRBD2,-,TRBJ2-1,TRBV2,21,TGTGCCAGCAGATACCCCTTGGCCCCTAGCGGGGGCCCGAGCTCCTACAATGAGCAGTTCTTC,CASRYPLAPSGGPSSYNEQFF
TRBD2,few,TRBJ2-1,TRBV19,17,TGTGCCAGTAGTATCGCAACTAGCGGGACTGGCTACAATGAGCAGTTCTTC,CASSIATSGTGYNEQFF
-,-,TRBJ2-2,TRBV9,14,TGTGCCAGCAGCGTAGTGGGGGCGGCCGGGGAGCTGTTTTTT,CASSVVGAAGELFF
TRBD2,-,TRBJ2-2,TRBV4-1,16,TGCGCCAGCAGCCAAGAAACGGGGGGGCGGGCCGGGGAGCTGTTTTTT,CASSQETGGRAGELFF
-,-,TRBJ2-2,TRBV18,16,TGTGCCAGCTCACCAAGTCTAGCGCGCTTGGCCGGGGAGCTGTTTTTT,CASSPSLARLAGELFF
TRBD2,once,TRBJ2-5,TRBV6-1,15,TGTGCCAGCAGTGAACTAGCGGGGGGGCCAGAGACCCAGTACTTC,CASSELAGGPETQYF
-,-,TRBJ2-1,TRBV5-1,16,TGCGCCAGCAGCCCCGGTGAGGGGGTTACCTACAATGAGCAGTTCTTC,CASSPGEGVTYNEQFF
-,-,TRBJ1-4,TRBV25-1,15,TGTGCCAGCAGTGCCCCAGGGAAAACTAATGAAAAACCGTTTTTT,CASSAPGKTNEKPFF
-,-,TRBJ2-4,TRBV29-1,15,TGCAGCGTTGAAGATCCAGGGTACGCCAAAAACATTCAGTACTTC,CSVEDPGYAKNIQYF
-,-,TRBJ1-1,TRBV2,14,TGTGCCAGCAGTGAAGCGTTAGGGGTCCCTGAAGCTTTCTTT,CASSEALGVPEAFF
-,few,TRBJ2-3,TRBV5-4,14,TGTGCCAGCAGCTTGGACCAGGGGACAGATACGCAGTATTTT,CASSLDQGTDTQYF
-,-,TRBJ1-3,TRBV28,15,TGTGCCAGCAGACCCCCTCTAAGCTCTGGAAACACCATATATTTT,CASRPPLSSGNTIYF
-,-,TRBJ2-7,TRBV14,15,TGTGCCAGCAGCTCGATTGGAGGGCCTTCCTACGAGCAGTACTTC,CASSSIGGPSYEQYF
-,once,TRBJ2-1,TRBV19,15,TGTGCCAGTAGTATGGCAGGGATTAACTACAATGAGCAGTTCTTC,CASSMAGINYNEQFF
-,-,TRBJ2-5,TRBV6-6,14,TGTGCCAGCAGTCGACAGGAGGTGGAAGAGACCCAGTACTTC,CASSRQEVEETQYF
TRBD1,few,TRBJ1-2,TRBV4-1,15,TGCGCCAGCAGCCAAGAGGGCAGGGGGATATATGGCTACACCTTC,CASSQEGRGIYGYTF
-,-,TRBJ1-1,TRBV5-1,17,TGCGCCAGCAGCCCATGGACTACAGGACCTATGAACACTGAAGCTTTCTTT,CASSPWTTGPMNTEAFF
TRBD2,-,TRBJ2-3,TRBV7-2,15,TGTGCCAGCAGCTTAACTAGCGTGAGGACAGATACGCAGTATTTT,CASSLTSVRTDTQYF
-,few,TRBJ1-2,TRBV27,16,TGTGCCAGCAGCTCTCGCAAACCTACAGGGAACTATGGCTACACCTTC,CASSSRKPTGNYGYTF
-,once,TRBJ2-7,TRBV21-1,16,TGTGCCAGCAGCTTGGACAGAGCCGAAGCCTCCTACGAGCAGTACTTC,CASSLDRAEASYEQYF
TRBD1,few,TRBJ2-3,TRBV29-1,12,TGCAGCTTGACAGGGATCACAGATACGCAGTATTTT,CSLTGITDTQYF
-,-,TRBJ2-7,TRBV4-1,12,TGCGCCAGCAGCCAAGGGCAGGAAGAGCAGTACTTC,CASSQGQEEQYF
TRBD1,-,TRBJ1-2,TRBV29-1,14,TGCAGCGTTGAACCTACGACAGGGTTTGAGGGCTACACCTTC,CSVEPTTGFEGYTF
-,once,TRBJ2-1,TRBV9,15,TGTGCCAGCAGCGTAGAAGGGGCCTCCTACAATGAGCAGTTCTTC,CASSVEGASYNEQFF
TRBD1,-,TRBJ1-2,TRBV28,17,TGTGCCAGCAGTCCTCGGGCAGGGGGTCCTCTTGGCTATGGCTACACCTTC,CASSPRAGGPLGYGYTF
-,-,TRBJ2-7,TRBV27,15,TGTGCCAGCAGTTTAAGGCCGCAGGGGTCCTACGAGCAGTACTTC,CASSLRPQGSYEQYF
TRBD1,-,TRBJ2-7,TRBV6-6,13,TGTGCCAGCAAGATCGGACAGGTCTACGAGCAGTACTTC,CASKIGQVYEQYF
TRBD2,-,TRBJ2-1,TRBV11-3,14,TGTGCCAGCAGCTCTAGCGGGAGGGAGGATGAGCAGTTCTTC,CASSSSGREDEQFF
-,few,TRBJ1-1,TRBV29-1,13,TGCAGCGTTGAAGGGGGCAAGGGCACTGAAGCTTTCTTT,CSVEGGKGTEAFF
TRBD1,few,TRBJ1-5,TRBV6-5,14,TGTGCCAGCAGCCGGACAGGGCGAGAGCAGCCCCAGCATTTT,CASSRTGREQPQHF
TRBD1,once,TRBJ2-1,TRBV5-1,15,TGCGCCAGCAGCTCTGGACAGGGGGCGGTAAATGAGCAGCTCTTC,CASSSGQGAVNEQLF
TRBD2,-,TRBJ2-7,TRBV19,15,TGTGCCAGTACCCCGGGACTAGCGGGATCCTTCGAGCAGTACTTC,CASTPGLAGSFEQYF
-,few,TRBJ2-2,TRBV7-9,14,TGTGCCAGCAGCTTAGGGCAGAACACCGGGGAGCTGTTTTTT,CASSLGQNTGELFF
-,-,TRBJ2-2,TRBV4-3,16,TGCGCCAGCAGCCAAGAAACGGGATCGAACACCGGGGAGCTGTTTTTT,CASSQETGSNTGELFF
-,-,TRBJ2-3,TRBV20-1,11,TGCAGTGCTAGTCTGCGAGATACGCAGTATTTT,CSASLRDTQYF
-,few,TRBJ1-1,TRBV5-1,14,TGCGCCAGCAGCTTGCAGGCGGGGATCGCTGAAGCTTTCTTT,CASSLQAGIAEAFF
-,-,TRBJ1-2,TRBV2,13,TGTGCCAGCAGTGAAAATAGACTTGAGGGCTACACCTTC,CASSENRLEGYTF
TRBD1,few,TRBJ1-4,TRBV7-6,15,TGTGCCAGCAGCGGGGGGCGGGACAGGCGTGAAAAACTGTTTTTT,CASSGGRDRREKLFF
-,-,TRBJ1-5,TRBV6-6,16,TGTGCCAGCAGTCTCGAACAGGGTCATAGCAATCAGCCCCAGCATTTT,CASSLEQGHSNQPQHF
TRBD1,few,TRBJ1-4,TRBV5-1,14,TGCGCCAGCAGCGCCAGGGGGCCAAATGAAAAACTGTTTTTT,CASSARGPNEKLFF
TRBD2,-,TRBJ2-1,TRBV7-9,14,TGTGCCAGCAACGGACTAGCGGCCTACAATGAGCAGTTCTTC,CASNGLAAYNEQFF
TRBD2,once,TRBJ2-1,TRBV27,12,TGTGCCAGCAGTCACACTAGCGATGAGCAGTTCTTC,CASSHTSDEQFF
TRBD2,-,TRBJ2-1,TRBV5-6,18,TGTGCCAGCAGCCGTGGACTAGCGGGGGGCCTCTCCTACAATGAGCAGTTCTTC,CASSRGLAGGLSYNEQFF
TRBD2,once,TRBJ2-3,TRBV30,14,TGTGCCTGGACAAGCGGGGGGGCTTTAGATACGCAGTATTTT,CAWTSGGALDTQYF
-,-,TRBJ2-5,TRBV11-2,13,TGTGCCAGCAGCATCACCAGTCTGGAGACCCAGTACTTC,CASSITSLETQYF